Sequencing of this T cell receptor (beta chain) was carried out in a study of blood T cell repertoires in COVID-19. Clones were sequenced by immunoSEQ multiplex PCR, and TCRdb holds only the in-frame ones, with some missing. The data contain under 200,000 clones, roughly four fifths of them seen just once; the ten biggest clones take up approximately 6.5%. The CDR3 extends over 13 amino acids. J was trimmed by 11 bases and V by 3 bases; bases with no gene match: 12. The germline V gene encodes CDR1 DFQATT and CDR2 SNEGSKA (reference sequence). Sequencing was performed on peripheral blood. The V call is TRBV20-1, the J call TRBJ1-1; 7 bases match TRBD1. This TCR derives from a middle-aged woman with acute or convalescent COVID-19. In DNA form, the CDR3 reads TGCAGTGCTAGTCGCGCCAGGGGGTTCGAGGCTTTCTTT. It is translated as CSASRARGFEAFF.